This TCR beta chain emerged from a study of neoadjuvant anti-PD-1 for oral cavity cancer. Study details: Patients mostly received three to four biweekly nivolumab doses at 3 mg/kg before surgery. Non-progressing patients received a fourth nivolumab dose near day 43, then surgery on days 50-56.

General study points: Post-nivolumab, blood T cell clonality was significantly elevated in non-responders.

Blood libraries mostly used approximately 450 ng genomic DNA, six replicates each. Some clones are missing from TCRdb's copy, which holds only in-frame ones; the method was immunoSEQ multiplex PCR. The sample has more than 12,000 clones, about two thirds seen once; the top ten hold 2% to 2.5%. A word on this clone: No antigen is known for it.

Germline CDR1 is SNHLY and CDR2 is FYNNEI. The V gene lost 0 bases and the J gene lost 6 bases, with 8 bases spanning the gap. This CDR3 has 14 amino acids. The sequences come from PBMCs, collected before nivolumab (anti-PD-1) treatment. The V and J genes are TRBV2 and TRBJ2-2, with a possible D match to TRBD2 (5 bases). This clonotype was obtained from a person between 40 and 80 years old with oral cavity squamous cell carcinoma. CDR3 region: CASSEAEEAGELFF. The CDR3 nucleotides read TGTGCCAGCAGTGAAGCAGAGGAGGCCGGGGAGCTGTTTTTT. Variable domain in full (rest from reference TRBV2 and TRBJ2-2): EPEVTQTPSHQVTQMGQEVILRCVPISNHLYFYWYRQILGQKVEFLVSFYNNEISEKSEIFDDQFSVERPDGSNFTLKIRSTKLEDSAMYFCASSEAEEAGELFFGEGSRLTVL.